The clone carrying this T cell receptor beta chain was observed at least ten times. As yet, its antigen is unknown. This sample was taken from a study of T cells after yellow fever vaccination. Study background: In the case of low-cell-number fractions, SMART-Seq v4 Ultra Low Input was used for preparation.

V was cut by 4 bases and J by 0 bases, with 14 bases left in between. The CDR3 is made up of 16 amino acids. The germline gives CDR1 SGHRS, CDR2 YFSETQ. UMIs and a universal primer site were added when TCR cDNA was made by 5'RACE template switching. TCRdb re-called the 5' RACE reads with MiXCR, one entry per CDR3 protein. The sample has more than 90,000 distinct CDR3 sequences, about 7.8% seen once. General observations from the study: Primary-vaccination clones mostly resurfaced post-booster (about 96% CD4, around 88% CD8).

Sequences were derived from CD4+ T cells sorted from PBMCs, sampled about 49 days after the first yellow fever vaccination. This sequence joins TRBV5-1 and TRBJ2-1; D not certain. The origin of this receptor is a man aged 18 to 30 who received the YFV17D yellow fever vaccine. CDR3 sequence reads: CASSPLLRGSYNEQFF. CDR3 DNA sequence: TGCGCCAGCAGCCCCCTATTGAGAGGCTCCTACAATGAGCAGTTCTTC.